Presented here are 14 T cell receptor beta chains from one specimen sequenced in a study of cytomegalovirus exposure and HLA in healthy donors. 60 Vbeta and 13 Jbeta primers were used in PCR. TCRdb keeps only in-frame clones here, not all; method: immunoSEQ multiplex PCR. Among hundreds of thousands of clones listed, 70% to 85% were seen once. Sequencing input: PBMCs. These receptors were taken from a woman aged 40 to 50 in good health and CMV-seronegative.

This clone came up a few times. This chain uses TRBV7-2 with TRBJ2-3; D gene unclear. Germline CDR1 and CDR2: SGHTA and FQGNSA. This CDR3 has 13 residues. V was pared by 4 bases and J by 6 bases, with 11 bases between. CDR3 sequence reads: CASSSTWLDTQYF. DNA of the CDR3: TGTGCCAGCAGCTCTACGTGGTTGGATACGCAGTATTTT.

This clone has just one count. This CDR3 is CASSLRQGAYEQYF. CDR3 nucleotide sequence: TGTGCCAGCAGCCTGAGGCAGGGGGCGTACGAGCAGTACTTC. The chain links TRBV4-2 to TRBJ2-7; 8 bases match TRBD1. Germline V lookup: CDR1 LGHNA, CDR2 YNFKEQ. This CDR3 has 14 residues. The ends lost 4 bases at V and 4 bases at J; junction bases unmatched: 6.

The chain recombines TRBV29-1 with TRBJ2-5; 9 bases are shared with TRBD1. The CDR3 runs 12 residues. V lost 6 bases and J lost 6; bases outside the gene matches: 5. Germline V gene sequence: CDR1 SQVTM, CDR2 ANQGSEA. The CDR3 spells CSVDRGGQTQYF. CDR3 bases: TGCAGCGTCGACAGGGGGGGGCAGACCCAGTACTTC.

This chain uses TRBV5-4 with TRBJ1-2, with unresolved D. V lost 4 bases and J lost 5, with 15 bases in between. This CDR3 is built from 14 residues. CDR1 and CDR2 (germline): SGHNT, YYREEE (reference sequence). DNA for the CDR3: TGTGCCAGCAGCGGTCCCACAGAAATTTATGGCTACACCTTC. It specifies CASSGPTEIYGYTF. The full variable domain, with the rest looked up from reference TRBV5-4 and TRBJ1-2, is ETGVTQSPTHLIKTRGQQVTLRCSSQSGHNTVSWYQQALGQGPQFIFQYYREEENGRGNFPPRFSGLQFPNYSSELNVNALELDDSALYLCASSGPTEIYGYTFGSGTRLTVV.

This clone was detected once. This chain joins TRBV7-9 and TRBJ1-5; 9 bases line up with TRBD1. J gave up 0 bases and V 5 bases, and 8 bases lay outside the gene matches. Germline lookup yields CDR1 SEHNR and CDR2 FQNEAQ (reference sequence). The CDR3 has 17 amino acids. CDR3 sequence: CASSHGQGTYSNQPQHF. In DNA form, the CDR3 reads TGTGCCAGCAGCCACGGACAGGGGACTTATAGCAATCAGCCCCAGCATTTT.

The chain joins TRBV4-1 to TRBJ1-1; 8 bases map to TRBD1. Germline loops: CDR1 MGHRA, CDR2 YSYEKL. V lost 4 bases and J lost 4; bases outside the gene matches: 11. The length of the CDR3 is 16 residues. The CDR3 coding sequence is TGCGCCAGCAGCCCCACAGGGGGGACCCTGGGCACTGAAGCTTTCTTT. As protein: CASSPTGGTLGTEAFF.

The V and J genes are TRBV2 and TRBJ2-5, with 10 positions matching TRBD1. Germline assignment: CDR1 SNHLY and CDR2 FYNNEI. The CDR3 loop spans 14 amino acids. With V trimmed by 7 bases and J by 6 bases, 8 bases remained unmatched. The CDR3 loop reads CASTLRDRGQTQYF. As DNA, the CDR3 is TGTGCCAGCACACTAAGGGACAGGGGCCAGACCCAGTACTTC.

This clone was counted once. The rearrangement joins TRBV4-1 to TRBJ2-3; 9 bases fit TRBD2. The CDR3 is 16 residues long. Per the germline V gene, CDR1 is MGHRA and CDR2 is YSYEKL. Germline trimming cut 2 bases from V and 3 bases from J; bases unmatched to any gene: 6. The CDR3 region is CASSQSQAGGTDTQYF. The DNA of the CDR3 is TGCGCCAGCAGCCAATCCCAGGCGGGGGGGACAGATACGCAGTATTTT.

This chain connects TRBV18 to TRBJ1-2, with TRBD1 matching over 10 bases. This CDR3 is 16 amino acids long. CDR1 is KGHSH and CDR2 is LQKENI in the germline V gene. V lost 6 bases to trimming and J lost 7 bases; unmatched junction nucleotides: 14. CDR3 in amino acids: CASSQNAGTGDGGYTF. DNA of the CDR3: TGTGCCAGCTCCCAAAATGCCGGGACAGGGGATGGTGGCTACACCTTC.

The CDR3, as DNA: TGTGCCAGCCGGGACAGGGGTAGGAGCACTGAAGCTTTCTTT. Residues: CASRDRGRSTEAFF. V usage is TRBV5-8 and J usage is TRBJ1-1; the match to TRBD1 covers 10 bases. There are 14 residues in the CDR3. Looked up from germline, CDR1 is SGHTS and CDR2 is YDEGEE. V lost 7 bases to trimming and J lost 4 bases; unmatched junction nucleotides: 7.

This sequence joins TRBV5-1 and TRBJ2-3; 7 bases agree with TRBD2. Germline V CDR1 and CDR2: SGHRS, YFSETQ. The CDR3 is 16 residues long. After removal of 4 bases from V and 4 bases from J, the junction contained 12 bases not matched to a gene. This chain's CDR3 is CASSTLTSENADTQYF. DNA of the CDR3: TGCGCCAGCAGCACGCTAACTAGCGAGAACGCAGATACGCAGTATTTT.

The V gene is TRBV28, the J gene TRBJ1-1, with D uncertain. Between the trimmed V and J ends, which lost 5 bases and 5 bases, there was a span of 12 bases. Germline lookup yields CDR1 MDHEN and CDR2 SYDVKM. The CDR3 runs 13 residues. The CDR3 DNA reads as TGTGCCAGCAGTCCTCCCTGGAGGACTGAAGCTTTCTTT. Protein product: CASSPPWRTEAFF.

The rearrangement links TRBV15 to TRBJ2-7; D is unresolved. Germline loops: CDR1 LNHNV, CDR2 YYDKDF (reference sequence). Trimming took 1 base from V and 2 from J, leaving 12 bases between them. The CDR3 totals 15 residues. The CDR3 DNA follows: TGTGCCACCAGCAGAGGGGTCACAGAGACCTACGAGCAGTACTTC. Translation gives CATSRGVTETYEQYF.

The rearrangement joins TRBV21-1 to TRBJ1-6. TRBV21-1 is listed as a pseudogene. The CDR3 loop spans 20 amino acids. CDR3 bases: TGTGCCAGTAACTGCTCTTTCTGTGGACGGGGGTACTCCTATAATTCACCCCTCCACTTT. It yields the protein CASNCSFCGRGYSYNSPLHF.